Listed here are 23 T cell receptor beta chains from one sample, sequenced in a study of tumor-infiltrating lymphocytes in glioblastoma multiforme. Three nested ARM-PCR rounds with V-beta and C-beta primers built TCRB libraries. TCRdb independently ran MiXCR on the multiplex PCR reads; one entry per CDR3 protein. This sample has some 15,000 distinct CDR3 sequences, with under 85% found just once. Sequencing was performed on brain tumor tissue. The receptors stem from a male donor with glioblastoma.

The chain has TRBV29-1 and TRBJ1-2; D is unclear. CDR1 SQVTM and CDR2 ANQGSEA come from the germline V gene. The CDR3 is 12 amino acids. Trimming cost V 3 bases and J 3 bases, with 8 bases left between them. CDR3 sequence reads: CSVEASDYGYTF. The CDR3 bases are TGCAGCGTTGAGGCTAGCGACTATGGCTACACCTTC.

J is TRBJ2-7 and V is TRBV6-2 or TRBV6-3; D is perhaps TRBD1 or TRBD2 (5 bases each). Germline values: CDR1 MNHEY, CDR2 SVGEGT. CDR3 length: 11 amino acids. The ends were cut back, 6 bases at V and 6 bases at J, with 9 bases in the middle. For the CDR3, the DNA is TGTGCCAGCAGCCCTGGGGGCGAGCAGTACTTC. Protein product: CASSPGGEQYF.

For this clonotype: Because the CDR3 is missing its conserved closing phenylalanine or tryptophan, this is likely a read error. The J gene is TRBJ1-1, the V gene TRBV20-1, with a tentative D call TRBD1 (5 bases). The germline V gene encodes CDR1 DFQATT and CDR2 SNEGSKA (reference sequence). The CDR3 extends over 15 amino acids. CDR3 in DNA: TGCAGGGCTAGAGATGGGGGGGGACTTGGGTCTGAAGCTTTCCTC. This gives the protein CRARDGGGLGSEAFL.

Concerning this clonotype itself: One end of the junction is discordant with germline, which a read error may explain. The V and J genes are TRBV12-3 or TRBV12-4 and TRBJ1-6; no clear D gene. This CDR3 contains 13 residues. CDR3 in DNA: TGTGCCTGCAGCCCCTTCAGGAGGTCATCCCTCCGCTTT. Its translation is CACSPFRRSSLRF.

The chain is built from TRBV12-3 or TRBV12-4 and TRBJ2-5, with D perhaps being TRBD1 or TRBD2 (5 bases each). The CDR3 runs to 14 residues. Trimming pared 3 bases from V and 1 base from J, leaving 9 bases between. The CDR3 sequence is CASSFPGTQETQYF. The DNA for the CDR3 is TGTGCCAGCAGTTTCCCAGGGACCCAAGAGACCCAGTACTTC.

This clonotype was observed a handful of times. One end of the junction varies from germline; a read error may be responsible. The rearrangement links TRBV11-1 to TRBJ2-2; D is perhaps TRBD1 (5 bases). The CDR3 length is 15 residues. The V gene's germline CDR1 is SGHAT and CDR2 FQDESV (reference sequence). The CDR3 DNA reads TGTGCCAGCAGCTTGGTGGTGACGGACACGGGGGAGCTGTTTTTT. Its translation: CASSLVVTDTGELFF.

With regard to this clonotype: This CDR3 is missing its conserved last phenylalanine or tryptophan, likely due to a read error. The CDR3 region has the DNA TGCAGTGCTATAGGGCGGGATTCCGTGAATTCACCCCTCCACTCT. It specifies CSAIGRDSVNSPLHS. The chain has TRBV20-1 and TRBJ1-6; the D is unclear. This CDR3 is built from 15 residues. V shed 4 bases and J shed 7 bases, with 17 bases lying between them. Germline V CDR1 and CDR2: DFQATT, SNEGSKA (reference sequence).

Note on this clonotype: The junction shows a germline mismatch at one end, possibly a read error. The chain carries TRBV5-5 and TRBJ2-3; 7 nucleotides align to TRBD2. Germline-derived CDR1 and CDR2 are SGHKS and YYEKEE (reference sequence). This CDR3 has 15 amino acids. CDR3 in DNA: TGTGCCAGCGACTTGGCGGGGGTAGGAGCAGATACGCAATATTTT. Protein: CASDLAGVGADTQYF.

This CDR3 reads CASSHPGLLNEQYF. CDR3 coding DNA: TGTGCCAGCAGCCACCCGGGACTCCTGAATGAGCAGTACTTC. The gene calls are TRBV11-3 and TRBJ2-7, with D perhaps matching TRBD2 (6 bases). The length of the CDR3 is 14 residues. V was pared by 5 bases and J by 7 bases, with 18 bases between. Germline V gene lookup returns CDR1 SGHNT and CDR2 YENEEA.

This clonotype was counted once. V is TRBV5-5 and J is TRBJ2-1, with unresolved D. CDR1 and CDR2 (germline): SGHKS, YYEKEE (reference sequence). This CDR3 is built from 11 residues. Trimming stripped 5 bases from V and 6 bases from J, with 6 bases between. Here the CDR3 reads CASRRVNEQFF. CDR3 DNA: TGTGCCAGCAGACGGGTCAATGAGCAGTTCTTC. The full variable domain, with the rest looked up from reference TRBV5-5 and TRBJ2-1, is DAGVTQSPTHLIKTRGQQVTLRCSPISGHKSVSWYQQVLGQGPQFIFQYYEKEERGRGNFPDRFSARQFPNYSSELNVNALLLGDSALYLCASRRVNEQFFGPGTRLTVL.

V and J are TRBV11-2 and TRBJ1-5; D may be TRBD1 (5 bases). The CDR3 loop spans 14 amino acids. V was clipped by 10 bases and J by 10 bases, with 23 bases between them. Germline loops: CDR1 SGHAT, CDR2 FQNNGV. The CDR3 DNA reads TGTGCCAACAGTATGGGGGAAGGGACCCACCCCCAGCATTTT. Its protein product is CANSMGEGTHPQHF.

This clonotype was picked up one time. One junction end does not reproduce the germline sequence, and a read error may be involved. The rearrangement links TRBV11-2 to TRBJ1-1, with 8 nucleotides matching TRBD1. Germline CDR1 SGHAT, CDR2 FQNNGV. The CDR3 runs 14 residues. The CDR3 region has the DNA TGTGTCAGCAACTTGACAGGGGTAGGAACTGAAGCTTTCTTT. Protein: CVSNLTGVGTEAFF.

In the case of this clonotype: Because it lacks the conserved phenylalanine or tryptophan at the end, this CDR3 is likely a read error. The DNA is left out, because the CDR3 cannot be placed on it with certainty; the CDR3 is given as TCRdb lists it. This chain uses TRBV10-1 with TRBJ1-2; the table's D gene call, TRBD1, was not cross checked with the DNA. Germline CDR1 is WNHNN and CDR2 is SYGVQD (reference sequence). The CDR3 sequence runs 14 residues, both termini included. The CDR3 reads CASSETGTNYGYTS.

The table lists this clonotype with many counts. One base away lies a much larger clone, so this may be a sequencing read error. In this CDR3 the conserved last residue, phenylalanine or tryptophan, is missing, so a read error is likely. This chain joins TRBV12-5 and TRBJ2-3; TRBD1 matches 7 bases. The CDR3 extends over 12 amino acids. V shed 5 bases and J 6 bases; nucleotides not matched to a gene: 2. Germline CDR1 reads LGHNT; CDR2 reads FRNRAP. For the CDR3, the DNA is TGTGCTAGTGGTCAACAGGGGGATACGCAGTATTCT. This gives the protein CASGQQGDTQYS.

As regards this clonotype: A junction end diverges from the germline sequence, so it may reflect a read error. The chain couples TRBV28 to TRBJ2-5; a weak D match, TRBD2 (6 bases). The CDR3 extends over 14 amino acids. Germline CDR1 MDHEN, CDR2 SYDVKM. The CDR3 bases are TGTGCCAGCAGTTTGGGGGGTCGGCAAGAGGCCCAGTACTTC. Amino acids: CASSLGGRQEAQYF.

The chain carries TRBV6-2 or TRBV6-3 and TRBJ1-1, with D possibly matching TRBD1 (6 bases). Germline CDR1 reads MNHEY; CDR2 reads SVGEGT. Trimming stripped 6 bases from V and 7 bases from J, with 24 bases between. The CDR3 has 16 amino acids. Here the CDR3 DNA reads TGTGCCAGCAGGAAGAGCGGGGGCTACCAGGGGAATGAAGCTTTCTTT. Protein sequence: CASRKSGGYQGNEAFF.

This clonotype was detected only once. Its ends do not fully match the called genes, so a read error is possible. The chain uses TRBV7-9 and TRBJ2-5; tentative D call: TRBD2 (5 bases). The CDR3 spans 18 residues. Per germline, CDR1 SEHNR and CDR2 FQNEAQ (reference sequence). The CDR3 DNA follows: TGTGCCAGCAGGTTAGCCCCCCCAGGAGGATATGCCAAGAGTTCCCAGTACTTC. Amino acids: CASRLAPPGGYAKSSQYF.

This clonotype has at least ten counts. This clone may be a read error of a much larger clone one base away. J is TRBJ2-5 and V is TRBV6-6, with D maybe TRBD1 (6 bases). Germline CDR1 reads MNHNY; CDR2 reads SVGAGI (reference sequence). The CDR3 sequence is 16 residues long. The CDR3 protein is CASGYALTGRVVTQYF. The CDR3 nucleotides are TGTGCCAGCGGTTACGCCCTTACAGGGCGGGTAGTGACCCAGTACTTC.

This chain uses TRBV11-1 with TRBJ2-2, with D maybe TRBD1 (5 bases). There are 15 residues in the CDR3. Germline CDR1 SGHAT, CDR2 FQDESV (reference sequence). Trimming removed 11 bases at V and 7 bases at J, with 23 bases between. The CDR3 nucleotides read TGTGCCGGCAACTTGAAGGCGACGGACATCGGGGAGCTGTTTTTT. It yields the protein CAGNLKATDIGELFF.

A remark on this clonotype: A junction end diverges from the germline sequence, so it may reflect a read error. This chain links TRBV20-1 with TRBJ1-6; 7 positions match TRBD1. The CDR3 spans 14 residues. Germline values: CDR1 DFQATT, CDR2 SNEGSKA (reference sequence). The CDR3 DNA is TGCAGTATGCACGGACAGGTCTATAATCCACCCCTCCACTTT. This encodes CSMHGQVYNPPLHF.

This rearrangement joins TRBV11-2 to TRBJ2-5, with D possibly being TRBD1 or TRBD2 (5 bases each). This CDR3 contains 12 residues. V was pared by 8 bases and J by 5 bases, with 12 bases between. Germline assignment: CDR1 SGHAT and CDR2 FQNNGV. CDR3 nucleotide sequence: TGTGCCAGCTTGGGGGATCAGGAGACCCAGTACTTC. As protein: CASLGDQETQYF.

The V gene is TRBV7-3, the J gene TRBJ2-3, with TRBD1 matching 8 bases. This CDR3 is 14 amino acids long. The V gene end was trimmed by 6 bases and the J gene end by 6 bases; junction bases not matched to a gene: 8. CDR1 is SGHTA, CDR2 FQGTGA, per germline. CDR3 sequence (DNA): TGTGCCAGCAGTTTGCAGGGGGCAGCCGATACGCAGTATTTT. Translating gives CASSLQGAADTQYF. Looking up the rest from reference TRBV7-3 and TRBJ2-3 gives the full variable domain: GAGVSQTPSNKVTEKGKYVELRCDPISGHTALYWYRQSLGQGPEFLIYFQGTGAADDSGLPNDRFFAVRPEGSVSTLKIQRTERGDSAVYLCASSLQGAADTQYFGPGTRLTVL.

The chain is built from TRBV30 and TRBJ2-3, with 9 bases fitting TRBD2. The CDR3 has 13 amino acids. J gave up 0 bases and V 8 bases, and 3 bases lay outside the gene matches. Germline CDR1 and CDR2: GTSNPN and SVGIG (reference sequence). Here the CDR3 reads CAIAGVSTDTQYF. Here the CDR3 DNA reads TGTGCCATAGCGGGGGTGAGCACAGATACGCAGTATTTT.